This T cell receptor (beta chain) is drawn from a study of immune evolution from preneoplasia to lung adenocarcinoma (dated by TCRdb to about 2021). General notes on the study: HLA loss of heterozygosity was observed in around 7%, 15% and 35% of AIS, MIA and ADC lesions, respectively, and was not observed in any AAH lesions. The study combined immune gene expression, TCR sequencing and multiplex immunofluorescence to profile immune contexture across lung adenocarcinoma precursors and invasive adenocarcinoma. Resected precursor lesions (AAH, AIS, MIA) and invasive adenocarcinomas were compared with paired morphologically normal lung tissue. The sample size was set by how many specimens were available, not by a prior power calculation. The immune data were integrated with whole exome sequencing and methylation data from the same cohort of nodules. The overall cohort comprised about 57 patients with pulmonary nodules who underwent surgical resection. The TCR sequencing data were obtained from about 47 patients. According to the study, more than 95 samples went through TCR sequencing. POLYSOLVER was used to infer class I HLA alleles from exome data, and LOHHLA was used to detect allele-specific HLA loss. Summary of the overall study and its limitations: The highest top T cell clone frequencies were observed in normal lung, and a progressive decrease in top T cell clone frequencies appeared to occur from AAH through AIS, MIA and invasive adenocarcinoma. The highest clonality was observed in normal lung, whereas higher T cell density and diversity but lower clonality appeared to be present in later-stage lesions. T cell clonality was highest in KRAS-mutant nodules compared with EGFR-mutant or double wild-type lesions. The findings were based on association rather than direct causation, and larger cohorts with long-term follow-up and longitudinal biopsies were deemed needed. Because all patients were from Japan and China, applicability to Western populations was uncertain.

Concerning this clone: Which antigen it targets is not known. No much larger clone is present one base from it, and per-base qualities are unavailable.

Trimming removed 6 bases from V and 5 bases from J, leaving 13 bases between the germline ends. Sequences MNHNS (CDR1) and SASEGT (CDR2) are obtained from the germline V gene. From the cysteine up to the phenylalanine, the CDR3 has a length of 13 residues. Here the CDR3 DNA is all that survives: 39 bases in frame from base 1. Between about 2013 and 2017, the patients underwent resection in either Japan or China. The histologic diagnosis of each case was independently confirmed on H&E slides by two lung cancer pathologists. Macro-dissection after pathologic assessment enriched premalignant or tumor cells for nucleic acid extraction. DNA was isolated from FFPE tissue using the AllPrep DNA/RNA FFPE Kit. The immunoSEQ hsTCRbeta Kit was used to sequence TCR beta CDR3 regions from DNA. Per the authors' processing: TCR sequencing data were analysed with the ImmunoSEQ Analyzer. T cell clonality was defined as 1 minus Pielou's evenness, calculated on productive rearrangements. T cell diversity was measured with the inverse Simpson index on productive templates. T cell density was expressed as TCR beta template counts normalized to usable DNA, with usable DNA estimated by amplifying and sequencing housekeeping genes. Two-sided Kruskal-Wallis tests were used to compare TCR metrics across histologic stages. The immuneACCESS repertoire file appears here via TCRdb, limited to in-frame rearrangements. These files lack a portion of the clones; in checked studies, under half of the deficit traces to unresolved V genes, and the cause of the others is not known. Clone size and V and J calls were adopted from that table, with D and trimming inferred from the DNA. The sample table contains 4,300 or so clones; only one count was recorded for roughly 80% of them. The ten largest clones represent 6.5% to 8.5% of the sample.

This sequence originates from a person aged 60 to 80 with lung adenocarcinoma. The specimen sequenced was FFPE lung adenocarcinoma in situ tissue. What this sample's cell subset or site label stands for: preinvasive adenocarcinoma in situ (AIS). The sequence joins TRBV6-1 to TRBJ1-1, with TRBD1 tentatively as D gene (5 bases match). The CDR3 reads as follows: CASRRGMGTEAFF. Here is the DNA: TGTGCCAGCAGGAGGGGCATGGGAACTGAAGCTTTCTTT.